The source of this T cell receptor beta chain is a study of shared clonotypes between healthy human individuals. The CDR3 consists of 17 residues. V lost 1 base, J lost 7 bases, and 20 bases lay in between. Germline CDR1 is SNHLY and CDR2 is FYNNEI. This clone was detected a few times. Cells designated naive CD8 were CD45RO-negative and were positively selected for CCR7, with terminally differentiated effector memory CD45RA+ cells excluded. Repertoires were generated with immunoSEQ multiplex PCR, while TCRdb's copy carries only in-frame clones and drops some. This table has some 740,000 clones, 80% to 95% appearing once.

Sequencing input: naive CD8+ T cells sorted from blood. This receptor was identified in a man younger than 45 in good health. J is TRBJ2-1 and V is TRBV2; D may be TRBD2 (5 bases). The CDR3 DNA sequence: TGTGCCAGCAGTGAAGTACGCGGGCAGCGGCGAGGGAATGAGCAGTTCTTC. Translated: CASSEVRGQRRGNEQFF.